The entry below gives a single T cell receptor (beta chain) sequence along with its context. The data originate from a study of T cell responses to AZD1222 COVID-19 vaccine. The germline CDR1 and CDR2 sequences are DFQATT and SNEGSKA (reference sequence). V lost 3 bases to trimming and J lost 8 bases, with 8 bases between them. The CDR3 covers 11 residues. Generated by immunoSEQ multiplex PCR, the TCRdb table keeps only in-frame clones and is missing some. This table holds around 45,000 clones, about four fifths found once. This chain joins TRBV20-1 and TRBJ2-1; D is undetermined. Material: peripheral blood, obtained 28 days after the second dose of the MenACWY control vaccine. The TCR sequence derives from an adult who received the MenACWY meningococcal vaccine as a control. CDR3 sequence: CSARDGHEQFF. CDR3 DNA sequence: TGCAGTGCTAGGGATGGCCATGAGCAGTTCTTC.